This T cell receptor beta chain is drawn from a study of blood T cell repertoires in COVID-19. Study summary: Samples taken during acute and convalescent COVID-19 were collected in the United States, Italy and Spain. Sample material is recorded as cDNA or gDNA derived from T cells, B-cell-depleted T cells, or PBMCs.

In the authors' workflow: The authors estimated nucleated cell counts from reference gene primer amplification. Generated by immunoSEQ multiplex PCR, the TCRdb table keeps only in-frame clones and is missing some. V and J calls and clone size are as listed in that table; D and trimming were resolved from the DNA. The sample carries a few hundred thousand clones, approximately 80% recorded once. Trimming took 2 bases from V and 8 from J; bases not matched to a gene: 16. Germline V gene data show CDR1 as MNHNS and CDR2 as SASEGT. The CDR3 length is 18 residues. Participant-reported clinical history was the basis for cohort assignment. This clone was seen once.

Material for sequencing was PBMCs or T cells enriched from blood (not recorded which). This sequence originates from a man aged 30 to 39 with acute COVID-19. The chain uses TRBV6-1 and TRBJ1-2; 11 bases align to TRBD1. The CDR3: CASSEYGQGANFYGGYTF. CDR3 coding DNA: TGTGCCAGCAGTGAATACGGACAGGGGGCGAATTTTTATGGAGGCTACACCTTC.